Sequencing of this T cell receptor beta chain was carried out in a study of vaccination and CD4 T cells after COVID-19. Study-level information: In culture, cells were exposed to overlapping spike peptides from SARS-CoV-2, HCoV-NL63, HCoV-OC43 and HCoV-229E.

This clonotype was counted between two and nine times. Its specificity is unknown. Sequenced with the Oncomine TCR Beta short-read assay was DNA taken from cultured CD4+ T cells. Genomic DNA was taken out of cultured CD4+ T cells by extraction. Using its own MiXCR run on the PCR reads, TCRdb lists one record per CDR3 protein. The sample shows about 9,100 distinct CDR3 sequences, less than 35% of them seen only once. V dropped 3 bases and J dropped 1 base, with 9 bases sitting between them. This CDR3 has 14 residues. Germline loops: CDR1 SGHRS, CDR2 YFSETQ. As to treatment: roughly ten-day PBMC culture with coronavirus spike peptide pools or control peptides (ViraFEST assay). During the years 2011-2018, before the COVID-19 pandemic, the unexposed donor's CD4+ T cells were collected. Isolation of CD4+ T cells by negative selection took place after more than 9 days of culture.

This clonotype originated in a human donor in good health. Specimen: CD4+ T cells from blood, cultured in vitro. The V and J genes are TRBV5-1 and TRBJ2-3; D gene ambiguous. CDR3 DNA: TGCGCCAGCAGCTCCACCTCTGGCACAGATACGCAGTATTTT. Protein product: CASSSTSGTDTQYF.